The clone carrying this T cell receptor (beta chain) was counted many times. CDR1 and CDR2 from the germline V gene are MDHEN and SYDVKM. Between the trimmed V and J ends, which lost 1 base and 6 bases, there was a span of 10 bases. This CDR3 has 14 amino acids. Sequencing was performed with immunoSEQ multiplex PCR; in TCRdb, only in-frame clones are kept and a portion is missing. This sample yields more than 900,000 clones, of which 75% to 80% are seen a single time; roughly 0.62% belongs to the top ten. The sample is drawn from a study of shared clonotypes between healthy human individuals. Study background: Per donor, CD8 memory used one plate, CD8 naive used two, CD4 memory used three and CD4 naive used three.

This TCR came from a man younger than 35 in good health. Some clones in this sample may be carry-over from other donors' samples. The sample taken for sequencing was memory CD4+ T cells from PBMCs. The subset denotes: CD45RA-negative fraction. The chain couples TRBV28 to TRBJ1-5; no definite D call. Written as DNA, the CDR3 is TGTGCCAGCAGTTTATTCTCATCCAGTCAGCCCCAGCATTTT. The encoded protein is CASSLFSSSQPQHF.